This note documents a single TCR beta chain sequence. A few counts support this clonotype. It has no known antigen specificity. Base quality data are lacking; no much larger clone is found one base away. The sample is drawn from a study of response to subunit inactivated influenza vaccine (dated by TCRdb to between 2018 and 2020). As for the study more broadly: To follow how T cells responded to a trivalent subunit inactivated influenza vaccine, the researchers relied on deep quantitative profiling of the T cell receptor repertoire. Beyond this particular receptor, the publication reports: It was suggested by the authors that each seasonal influenza vaccination may recruit only a limited number of new T cells.

Library prep was done by RT-PCR. TCRdb lists the instrument as Illumina HiSeq 2500. In TCRdb, the public reads were trimmed at Q25 with fastp and aligned with MiXCR, with productive beta chains retained. Rows matching on CDR3 protein sequence are summarized as one entry with the most common DNA and genes. The table for this sample lists roughly 700,000 distinct CDR3 sequences; around 14% of them were counted only once. Of the sample, around a tenth falls within the top ten clones. V is shortened by 3 bases, J by 2 bases, and the region joining them spans 10 bases. Reading the germline V gene (reference sequence) gives CDR1 LNHDA and CDR2 SQIVND. CDR3 length: 14 amino acids, cysteine to phenylalanine. CDR3 DNA is the only sequence kept; it has 42 bases, read in frame from the first base.

Here the sequenced sample was PBMCs from blood, taken 11 to 12 days after vaccination. This chain joins TRBV19 to TRBJ2-5; too little of a D gene remains to name it. The source of this sequence is a man in his forties or fifties who received an inactivated influenza vaccine. Donor details come from another sample of the same person, matched by shared clones. The CDR3 loop reads CASSILSGQETQYF. The DNA reads as follows: TGTGCCAGTAGTATTTTGTCCGGGCAAGAGACCCAGTACTTC.